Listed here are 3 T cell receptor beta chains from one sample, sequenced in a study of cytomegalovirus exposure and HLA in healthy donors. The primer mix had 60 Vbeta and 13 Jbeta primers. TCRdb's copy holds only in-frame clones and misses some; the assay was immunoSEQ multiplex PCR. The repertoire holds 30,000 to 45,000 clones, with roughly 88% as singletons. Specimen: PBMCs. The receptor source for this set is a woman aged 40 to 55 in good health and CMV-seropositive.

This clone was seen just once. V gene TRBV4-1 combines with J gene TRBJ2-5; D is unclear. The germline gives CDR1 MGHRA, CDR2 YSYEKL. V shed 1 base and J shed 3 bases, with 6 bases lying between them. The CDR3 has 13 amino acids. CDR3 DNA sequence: TGCGCCAGCAGCCAAGCTAATAAAGAGACCCAGTACTTC. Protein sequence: CASSQANKETQYF.

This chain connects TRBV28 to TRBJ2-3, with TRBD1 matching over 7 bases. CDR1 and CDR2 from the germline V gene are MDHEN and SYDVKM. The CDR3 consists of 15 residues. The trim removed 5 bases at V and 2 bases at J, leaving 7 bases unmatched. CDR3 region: CASSATGEDTDTQYF. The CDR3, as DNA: TGTGCCAGCAGTGCCACAGGGGAAGACACAGATACGCAGTATTTT.

CDR3 coding DNA: TGTGCCAGCAGCCAGGGACTAGCGAACACCGGGGAGCTGTTTTTT. Translating gives CASSQGLANTGELFF. This rearrangement joins TRBV13 to TRBJ2-2, with 8 positions matching TRBD2. Unmatched junction bases numbered 2, after V lost 5 bases and J lost 0 bases. This CDR3 contains 15 residues. Germline V CDR1 and CDR2: PRHDT, FYEKMQ (reference sequence). Based on the CDR3 plus reference TRBV13 and TRBJ2-2, the full variable domain is AAGVIQSPRHLIKEKRETATLKCYPIPRHDTVYWYQQGPGQDPQFLISFYEKMQSDKGSIPDRFSAQQFSDYHSELNMSSLELGDSALYFCASSQGLANTGELFFGEGSRLTVL.